One T cell receptor (beta chain) is described in this entry. Its target is unknown. TCRdb reanalysed the reads using MiXCR and keeps one entry per CDR3 protein. In the table there are some 920,000 distinct CDR3 sequences, roughly 30% of which are singletons. This sample was taken from a study of T cell repertoires in cytomegalovirus infection. Whole-study context: Used in the study were CMV epitopes, some recently identified and HLA-C-restricted, others well-studied and HLA-B-restricted. It was the public TCR beta signatures that indicated both CMV infection and matching HLA type.

General study results and limits: HLA-C-restricted TCR beta clonotypes specific for CMV led the ex vivo response. Based on cumulative public TCR beta family frequency, carriers of CMV plus the relevant HLA were identified.

The starting material was cultured CD8+ T cells from PBMCs, obtained from culture after CMV antigen stimulation. This sequence originates from a human donor in good health (CMV status not recorded). Some clones in this sample may be carry-over from other donors' samples.

CDR3 protein: CASSLYWPAEQEVSEQFF. The CDR3 DNA reads as TGTGCCAGCAGTCTTTATTGGCCGGCAGAGCAGGAGGTCAGTGAGCAGTTCTTC. The rearrangement joins TRBV27 to TRBJ2-1, with D perhaps matching TRBD2 (5 bases). Germline V gene sequence: CDR1 MNHEY, CDR2 SMNVEV (reference sequence). This CDR3 region has 18 residues. The ends were cut back, 5 bases at V and 9 bases at J, with 29 bases in the middle.